This TCR beta chain was identified during a study of blood T cell repertoires in COVID-19. Study information: The United States, Italy and Spain supplied acute and convalescent COVID-19 samples. In each case, the material was cDNA or gDNA derived from T cells, B-cell-depleted T cells, or PBMCs.

Per the study methods: Amplified reference gene primers provided the basis for estimating nucleated cell counts. Generated by immunoSEQ multiplex PCR, the TCRdb table keeps only in-frame clones and is missing some. That table gives V, J and clone size, and the DNA gave D and trimming. Among a few hundred thousand clones listed, nearly 90% were seen once. This CDR3 is built from 14 residues. From germline, CDR1 is SGHTA and CDR2 FQGNSA. V dropped 4 bases and J dropped 7; count of bases not matched to a gene: 6. The rearrangement links TRBV7-2 to TRBJ2-1, with 8 positions matching TRBD1. The sequenced sample consisted of peripheral blood. This TCR was recovered from a woman aged 25 to 39 with acute or convalescent COVID-19. The chain's CDR3 is CASSSDRVLNEQFF. The CDR3 region has the DNA TGTGCCAGCAGCTCGGACAGGGTATTGAATGAGCAGTTCTTC.